This T cell receptor (beta chain) is drawn from a study of T cells of healthy individuals. V lost 3 bases and J 3 bases, leaving 11 bases between the germline ends. There are 14 residues in the CDR3. Germline CDR1 and CDR2: SEHNR and FQNEAQ (reference sequence). This clonotype was observed many times. Via MiXCR, TCRdb re-called the 5' RACE reads, giving one row per CDR3 protein. The table has under 70,000 distinct CDR3 sequences, roughly 14% seen once. The V call is TRBV7-9, the J call TRBJ1-1, with D perhaps matching TRBD1 (5 bases). The receptor's source is a human donor in good health. CDR3 in amino acids: CASSLQGSDTEAFF. The CDR3, as DNA: TGTGCCAGCAGCTTGCAGGGTAGTGACACTGAAGCTTTCTTT.